What follows are 4 T cell receptor beta chains derived from one specimen sequenced in a study of blood T cell repertoires in COVID-19. Only in-frame clones appear in the TCRdb table, and some are missing; sequencing was by immunoSEQ multiplex PCR. The data contain about 410,000 clones, 86% of them singletons. The sample was peripheral blood. These receptors came from a woman in her twenties or thirties with active or convalescent COVID-19.

The chain recombines TRBV29-1 with TRBJ2-1; D is possibly TRBD2 (5 bases). The CDR3 contains 12 residues. Deletions cut 3 bases from V and 9 bases from J, with 12 bases between. Germline lookup yields CDR1 SQVTM and CDR2 ANQGSEA. The CDR3 DNA is TGCAGCGTTGATGAGTCGGCGGGTGAGCAGTTCTTC. As protein: CSVDESAGEQFF.

The V call is TRBV23-1, the J call TRBJ1-5; D might be TRBD1 (5 bases). TRBV23-1 is an open reading frame whose function is uncertain. CDR3 length: 15 residues. Trimming removed 7 bases from V and 0 bases from J, with 13 bases in between. The CDR3 DNA reads TGCGCCAGCACCCGCGACAGATATAGCAATCAGCCCCAGCATTTT. Its protein is CASTRDRYSNQPQHF.

The chain recombines TRBV27 with TRBJ1-2; tentatively, D is TRBD1 (5 bases). Germline V lookup: CDR1 MNHEY, CDR2 SMNVEV (reference sequence). This CDR3 is built from 14 residues. The V and J ends lost 6 bases and 3 bases respectively, with 14 bases between them. The DNA of the CDR3 is TGTGCCAGCAGCCGCGGGGGGACCGACTATGGCTACACCTTC. Translating it yields CASSRGGTDYGYTF.

This rearrangement joins TRBV5-1 to TRBJ2-3; 10 bases align to TRBD1. This CDR3 has 16 residues. V shed 1 base, J shed 3 bases, and the junction held 5 bases outside the gene matches. Germline V gene sequence: CDR1 SGHRS, CDR2 YFSETQ. The CDR3 spells CASSLYPGQGTDTQYF. Written as DNA, the CDR3 is TGCGCCAGCAGCTTGTATCCGGGACAGGGGACAGATACGCAGTATTTT.